This TCR beta chain was obtained from a study of vaccination and CD4 T cells after COVID-19. Study-level background: Two Hispanic individuals were among six male and four female convalescent patients.

The germline V gene has CDR1 MDHEN and CDR2 SYDVKM. This CDR3 spans 12 amino acids. V dropped 5 bases and J dropped 2 bases, with 6 bases sitting between them. The treatment: roughly 11-day PBMC culture with coronavirus spike peptide pools or control peptides (ViraFEST assay). The Oncomine TCR Beta short-read assay was what sequenced the DNA obtained from cultured CD4+ T cells. TCRdb used MiXCR to reprocess the PCR reads, holding one entry per CDR3 protein. The data contain some 20,000 distinct CDR3 sequences, approximately 40% of them singletons. About this clonotype: Its antigen is still unknown.

Here the sequenced sample was CD4+ T cells from blood, cultured in vitro, taken after SARS-CoV-2 vaccination. The chain joins TRBV28 to TRBJ1-2; TRBD1 might be the D (6 bases). The sequence derives from a human donor who had recovered from COVID-19. CDR3 bases: TGTGCCAGCAGTGGACAGAACTATGGCTACACCTTC. Amino acids: CASSGQNYGYTF.